This T cell receptor (beta chain) was captured in a study of CD8 T cells in ankylosing spondylitis. TCR beta libraries were made by quantitative 5'-RACE with molecular barcodes. A single record per CDR3 protein comes from TCRdb applying MiXCR to the 5' RACE reads. The repertoire has more than 150,000 distinct CDR3 sequences, roughly 13% of them found once; the top ten carry approximately 9.9%. Regarding this clonotype: The antigen is unknown. A much larger clone is a single base away; this may be a read error.

Study-wide findings and caveats: Blood from ankylosing spondylitis patients appeared to carry a characteristic roughly 8-variant TCR beta motif. Earlier literature documents some of the motif variants in reactive arthritis synovial fluid and blood. Reportedly, significant enrichment of disease-linked clones occurred in matched ankylosing spondylitis synovial fluid.

CDR3 length: 15 residues. The germline V and J ends were trimmed by 7 bases and 3 bases, with 16 bases remaining between them. In germline, CDR1 is SNHLY, CDR2 FYNNEI. Sequencing was carried out using blood, either unsorted or a sorted T cell fraction (not recorded which). The TCR sequence derives from a female donor with ankylosing spondylitis or in good health (not recorded which). The chain combines TRBV2 with TRBJ1-5; D not resolved. CDR3 bases: TGTGCCAGCATTTATGGCGGGGTCCCCAATCAGCCCCAGCATTTT. Encoded protein: CASIYGGVPNQPQHF.